The next 28 T cell receptor beta chains were all read from a single sample in a study of cytomegalovirus exposure and HLA in healthy donors. In the PCR, 60 Vbeta and 13 Jbeta primers were used. Clones were sequenced by immunoSEQ multiplex PCR, and TCRdb holds only the in-frame ones, with some missing. Recorded here are some 72,000 clones; the top ten clones represent about 4.6%. The sequencing input was PBMCs. These receptors were taken from a man aged 25 to 40 in good health and CMV-seronegative.

The chain couples TRBV7-2 to TRBJ1-5; possibly TRBD1 for D (5 bases). Germline V lookup: CDR1 SGHTA, CDR2 FQGNSA. The CDR3 is made up of 15 amino acids. V lost 5 bases and J 5 bases, leaving 16 bases between the germline ends. This chain's CDR3 is CASSLLVGTHQPQHF. The CDR3 DNA sequence: TGTGCCAGCAGCCTTCTTGTAGGGACTCATCAGCCCCAGCATTTT.

The V and J genes are TRBV7-2 and TRBJ1-1, with 9 nucleotides matching TRBD1. The trim removed 5 bases at V and 0 bases at J, leaving 10 bases unmatched. Per the germline V gene, CDR1 is SGHTA and CDR2 is FQGNSA. This CDR3 has 17 residues. Here the CDR3 reads CASSGIGTGYMNTEAFF. The CDR3 region has the DNA TGTGCCAGCAGCGGAATCGGGACAGGGTACATGAACACTGAAGCTTTCTTT.

The V and J genes are TRBV6-5 and TRBJ2-2; D possibly corresponds to TRBD2 (5 bases). CDR3 length: 15 amino acids. The ends were cut back, 8 bases at V and 4 bases at J, with 17 bases in the middle. In germline, CDR1 is MNHEY, CDR2 SVGAGI. The CDR3 here is CASSFGEGSTGELFF. DNA of the CDR3: TGTGCCAGCTCGTTCGGTGAGGGTAGCACCGGGGAGCTGTTTTTT.

On this clone itself: Other DNA sequences within the sample encode an identical CDR3. The chain uses TRBV5-1 and TRBJ1-1; unclear D gene. Trimming left V 0 bases short and J 0 bases short, with 12 bases between. CDR1 and CDR2 from the germline V gene are SGHRS and YFSETQ. This CDR3 comprises 16 residues. CDR3 in amino acids: CASSLAIGLLNTEAFF. CDR3 DNA: TGCGCCAGCAGCTTGGCAATCGGACTGCTGAACACTGAAGCTTTCTTT.

The chain couples TRBV25-1 to TRBJ1-1; TRBD1 is a possible D gene (6 bases). V dropped 0 bases and J dropped 11 bases, with 16 bases sitting between them. This CDR3 is 14 amino acids long. The germline V gene has CDR1 MGHDK and CDR2 SYGVNS. CDR3 DNA sequence: TGTGCCAGCAGTGAATATCCGCCGGGGGGCACGGCTTTCTTT. Its translation: CASSEYPPGGTAFF. Looking up the rest from reference TRBV25-1 and TRBJ1-1 gives the full variable domain: EADIYQTPRYLVIGTGKKITLECSQTMGHDKMYWYQQDPGMELHLIHYSYGVNSTEKGDLSSESTVSRIRTEHFPLTLESARPSHTSQYLCASSEYPPGGTAFFGQGTRLTVV.

This chain links TRBV6-1 with TRBJ2-7; D gene uncertain. Trimming cost V 2 bases and J 3 bases, with 11 bases left between them. Per germline, CDR1 MNHNS and CDR2 SASEGT. The CDR3 runs 14 residues. CDR3 amino acids: CASSEFKRSYEQYF. CDR3 nucleotides: TGTGCCAGCAGTGAATTTAAACGGAGCTACGAGCAGTACTTC.

The chain is built from TRBV4-3 and TRBJ2-7; 14 bases align to TRBD2. The trim removed 3 bases at V and 6 bases at J, leaving 7 bases unmatched. Germline values: CDR1 LGHNA, CDR2 YSLEER. CDR3 length: 16 residues. The CDR3 DNA reads as TGCGCCAGCAGCCACCCGGGACTAGCGGGAGCCTCCGAGCAGTACTTC. This translates into CASSHPGLAGASEQYF.

V usage is TRBV9 and J usage is TRBJ1-5, with 9 positions matching TRBD1. The CDR3 has 15 residues. CDR1 is SGDLS and CDR2 is YYNGEE in the germline V gene. V lost 3 bases to trimming and J lost 4 bases; unmatched junction nucleotides: 5. CDR3 residues: CASSAGQGHNQPQHF. In DNA, the CDR3 is TGTGCCAGCAGCGCGGGACAGGGACATAATCAGCCCCAGCATTTT.

The rearrangement links TRBV7-9 to TRBJ2-6, with D maybe TRBD1 (5 bases). Germline V gene lookup returns CDR1 SEHNR and CDR2 FQNEAQ (reference sequence). The CDR3 loop spans 15 amino acids. Trimming stripped 2 bases from V and 4 bases from J, with 9 bases between. CDR3 sequence reads: CASSLSGSGANVLTF. The CDR3 region has the DNA TGTGCCAGCAGCTTATCAGGGTCCGGGGCCAACGTCCTGACTTTC. Supplemented by reference TRBV7-9 and TRBJ2-6, the full variable domain reads DTGVSQNPRHKITKRGQNVTFRCDPISEHNRLYWYRQTLGQGPEFLTYFQNEAQLEKSRLLSDRFSAERPKGSFSTLEIQRTEQGDSAMYLCASSLSGSGANVLTFGAGSRLTVL.

The V call is TRBV7-8, the J call TRBJ2-1; TRBD2 aligns across 13 bases. CDR1 is SGHVS and CDR2 is FQNEAQ in the germline V gene. With V trimmed by 5 bases and J by 4 bases, 5 bases remained unmatched. The CDR3 length is 16 residues. CDR3 coding DNA: TGTGCCAGCAGCCCCGAGGGACTAGCGGGATACAATGAGCAGTTCTTC. It specifies CASSPEGLAGYNEQFF.

The chain is built from TRBV5-1 and TRBJ2-3; TRBD2 agrees at 11 bases. The CDR3 is 18 amino acids. Trimming removed 2 bases from V and 2 bases from J; junction bases left unmatched: 10. Germline CDR1 is SGHRS and CDR2 is YFSETQ. CDR3 sequence reads: CASSFAPSGGPNTDTQYF. The DNA for the CDR3 is TGCGCCAGCAGCTTCGCTCCTAGCGGGGGGCCCAACACAGATACGCAGTATTTT.

The rearrangement links TRBV28 to TRBJ1-2; weak D call: TRBD1 (6 bases). The CDR3 is 14 amino acids. V lost 3 bases, J lost 4 bases, and 12 bases lay in between. Germline V CDR1 and CDR2: MDHEN, SYDVKM. The CDR3 loop is CASSFQDSTYGYTF. The CDR3 DNA reads TGTGCCAGCAGTTTTCAGGACAGCACCTATGGCTACACCTTC.

The CDR3 DNA reads as TGCGCCAGCAGTCCTTGTCCTAGCGGGGGGTCGGAAGAGACCCAGTACTTC. It codes for CASSPCPSGGSEETQYF. The chain combines TRBV23-1 with TRBJ2-5; 11 nucleotides agree with TRBD2. Being an ORF, TRBV23-1 has a function that is uncertain. There are 17 residues in the CDR3. V lost 4 bases, J lost 3 bases, and 10 bases stayed unmatched.

The CDR3 bases are TGCGCCAGCATTTGGCTAGCGCCAGTCGCCTACGAGCAGTACTTC. It translates to CASIWLAPVAYEQYF. The genes are TRBV10-1 and TRBJ2-7; D may be TRBD2 (6 bases). CDR3 length: 15 amino acids. Germline CDR1 and CDR2: WNHNN and SYGVQD (reference sequence). Trimming removed 7 bases at V and 2 bases at J, with 18 bases between.

The J gene is TRBJ1-1, the V gene TRBV6-5; D possibly corresponds to TRBD1 (6 bases). The germline V and J ends were trimmed by 2 bases and 4 bases, with 14 bases remaining between them. CDR3 length equals 15 residues. CDR1 is MNHEY and CDR2 is SVGAGI in the germline V gene. DNA for the CDR3: TGTGCCAGCAGTTACCGGGTGGGGGCGGGCACTGAAGCTTTCTTT. This codes for CASSYRVGAGTEAFF.

The V and J genes are TRBV6-1 and TRBJ1-6, with 7 bases fitting TRBD1. From germline, CDR1 is MNHNS and CDR2 SASEGT. Trimming took 1 base from V and 7 from J; bases not matched to a gene: 7. CDR3 length: 16 residues. DNA of the CDR3: TGTGCCAGCAGTGAAGACCCCCAGGGGGGCAATTCACCCCTCCACTTT. As protein: CASSEDPQGGNSPLHF.

The chain combines TRBV7-2 with TRBJ1-1, with D uncertain. V lost 1 base and J lost 4, with 13 bases in between. Germline CDR1 and CDR2: SGHTA and FQGNSA. CDR3 size: 15 residues. CDR3 DNA: TGTGCCAGCAGCTTAGAGCGGGTCGGAGGCACTGAAGCTTTCTTT. This gives the protein CASSLERVGGTEAFF.

The rearrangement uses TRBV11-3 and TRBJ1-1, with 7 bases fitting TRBD1. In germline, CDR1 is SGHNT, CDR2 YENEEA. The length of the CDR3 is 15 residues. Trimming cost V 5 bases and J 1 base; bases outside gene matches: 7. The CDR3 nucleotides read TGTGCCAGCAGCCCCCGCGGGGACAGGAACACTGAAGCTTTCTTT. Translating gives CASSPRGDRNTEAFF.

This chain uses TRBV6-1 with TRBJ1-1, with a weak D call TRBD1 (5 bases). The CDR3 runs 14 residues. Germline lookup yields CDR1 MNHNS and CDR2 SASEGT. V dropped 6 bases and J dropped 4 bases, with 15 bases sitting between them. The CDR3 sequence is CASRGFGGSTEAFF. CDR3 DNA sequence: TGTGCCAGCAGGGGATTCGGGGGGAGCACTGAAGCTTTCTTT.

The chain couples TRBV6-5 to TRBJ1-4; D perhaps matches TRBD1 (5 bases). The length of the CDR3 is 15 residues. V was pared by 6 bases and J by 7 bases, with 18 bases between. Looked up from germline, CDR1 is MNHEY and CDR2 is SVGAGI. CDR3 loop: CASSYRDFSLEKLFF. For the CDR3, the DNA is TGTGCCAGCAGCTACCGGGACTTCAGTCTTGAAAAACTGTTTTTT.

This chain joins TRBV5-1 and TRBJ2-7; 9 nucleotides match TRBD1. CDR1 SGHRS and CDR2 YFSETQ come from the germline V gene. V shed 0 bases and J 3 bases; nucleotides not matched to a gene: 7. The CDR3 is made up of 16 amino acids. The CDR3 coding sequence is TGCGCCAGCAGCTTGGGGTGGACAGGGGAAAGCTACGAGCAGTACTTC. This codes for CASSLGWTGESYEQYF. Looking up the rest from reference TRBV5-1 and TRBJ2-7 gives the full variable domain: KAGVTQTPRYLIKTRGQQVTLSCSPISGHRSVSWYQQTPGQGLQFLFEYFSETQRNKGNFPGRFSGRQFSNSRSEMNVSTLELGDSALYLCASSLGWTGESYEQYFGPGTRLTVT.

The chain uses TRBV5-4 and TRBJ2-5; D gene uncertain. Germline loops: CDR1 SGHNT, CDR2 YYREEE (reference sequence). The CDR3 is 14 residues long. Trimming stripped 1 base from V and 3 bases from J, with 10 bases between. The CDR3 sequence: CASSLFVGEETQYF. CDR3 nucleotide sequence: TGTGCCAGCAGCTTGTTTGTAGGAGAAGAGACCCAGTACTTC.

This clone registers medium-sized by frequency. Other nucleotide sequences in the sample specify the same CDR3. The chain uses TRBV6-1 and TRBJ1-1, with a possible D match to TRBD1 (6 bases). There are 15 residues in the CDR3. V lost 3 bases and J 3 bases, leaving 14 bases between the germline ends. CDR1 is MNHNS and CDR2 is SASEGT in the germline V gene. Written as DNA, the CDR3 is TGTGCCAGCAGTGAGGGGGCAGCCTGGGACACTGAAGCTTTCTTT. This sequence encodes CASSEGAAWDTEAFF.

This CDR3 reads CASSLVADQDTQYF. The CDR3, as DNA: TGCGCCAGCAGCTTGGTAGCTGATCAAGATACGCAGTATTTT. The chain uses TRBV5-1 and TRBJ2-3; D gene unclear. The CDR3 runs 14 residues. Germline CDR1 reads SGHRS; CDR2 reads YFSETQ. The V end lost 0 bases, the J end lost 5 bases, and 10 bases lay between the germline ends.

The V gene is TRBV6-1, the J gene TRBJ2-4; D possibly corresponds to TRBD1 (5 bases). This CDR3 comprises 15 residues. Germline V CDR1 and CDR2: MNHNS, SASEGT. V was pared by 6 bases and J by 6 bases, with 18 bases between. In nucleotides, the CDR3 is TGTGCCAGCAGGGATAGGACGGGCAGGGCAAACATTCAGTACTTC. It codes for CASRDRTGRANIQYF.

V gene TRBV6-6 combines with J gene TRBJ2-7; 11 bases match TRBD1. CDR3 length: 14 amino acids. Unmatched junction bases numbered 1, after V lost 4 bases and J lost 2 bases. Germline V gene lookup returns CDR1 MNHNY and CDR2 SVGAGI (reference sequence). The DNA of the CDR3 is TGTGCCAGCAGTTGGACAGGGGGCACCTACGAGCAGTACTTC. It encodes CASSWTGGTYEQYF.

The V call is TRBV29-1, the J call TRBJ1-2, with a possible D match to TRBD1 (6 bases). This CDR3 has 11 residues. V dropped 4 bases and J dropped 3 bases, with 6 bases sitting between them. The V gene's germline CDR1 is SQVTM and CDR2 ANQGSEA. The CDR3 here is CSVAGDYGYTF. The CDR3 region has the DNA TGCAGCGTTGCAGGGGACTATGGCTACACCTTC.

The V and J genes are TRBV2 and TRBJ1-4; D not resolved. V was shortened by 6 bases and J by 8 bases, with 16 bases between the two germline ends. Germline CDR1 SNHLY, CDR2 FYNNEI. The CDR3 totals 14 residues. CDR3 sequence: CASSPISQAEKLFF. The CDR3 DNA reads TGTGCCAGCAGCCCAATTTCCCAGGCGGAAAAACTGTTTTTT.